The 2 T cell receptor beta chains given below trace back to one sample, sequenced in a study of blood T cell repertoires in COVID-19. Repertoires were generated with immunoSEQ multiplex PCR, while TCRdb's copy carries only in-frame clones and drops some. The sample includes fewer than 200,000 clones, just under 85% seen only once; the top ten take over 20%. The sequencing input was peripheral blood. The receptors were gathered from a woman over 75 with acute or convalescent COVID-19.

This clone has a count of ten or more. This sample also contains other DNA sequences that code for the same CDR3. This sequence joins TRBV19 and TRBJ1-1; D possibly corresponds to TRBD1 (5 bases). The germline V and J ends were trimmed by 6 bases and 3 bases, with 11 bases remaining between them. The length of the CDR3 is 13 residues. Germline V gives CDR1 LNHDA, CDR2 SQIVND (reference sequence). This CDR3 reads CASSPRVDTEAFF. The CDR3 DNA is TGTGCCAGTAGCCCCAGGGTTGACACTGAAGCTTTCTTT.

The V and J genes are TRBV4-1 and TRBJ2-3; a weak D match, TRBD2 (6 bases). Per the germline V gene, CDR1 is MGHRA and CDR2 is YSYEKL. CDR3 size: 17 residues. Trimming pared 1 base from V and 0 bases from J, leaving 14 bases between. The CDR3 nucleotides are TGCGCCAGCAGCCAAGCTGCCCGGGAGACTAGCACAGATACGCAGTATTTT. Its translation: CASSQAARETSTDTQYF.